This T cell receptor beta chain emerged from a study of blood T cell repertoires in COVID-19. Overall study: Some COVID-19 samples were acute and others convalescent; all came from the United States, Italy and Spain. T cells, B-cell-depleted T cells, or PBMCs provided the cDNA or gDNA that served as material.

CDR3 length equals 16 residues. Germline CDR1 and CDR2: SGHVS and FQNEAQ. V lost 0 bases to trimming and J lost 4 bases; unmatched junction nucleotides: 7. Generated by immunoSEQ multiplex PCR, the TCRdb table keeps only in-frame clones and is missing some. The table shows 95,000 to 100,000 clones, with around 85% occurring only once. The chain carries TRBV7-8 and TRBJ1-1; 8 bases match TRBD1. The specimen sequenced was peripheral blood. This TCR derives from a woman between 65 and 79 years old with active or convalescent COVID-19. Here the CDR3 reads CASSLAVQGAGTEAFF. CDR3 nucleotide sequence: TGTGCCAGCAGCTTAGCGGTTCAGGGGGCAGGCACTGAAGCTTTCTTT.